This record looks at one T cell receptor beta chain sequence and its context. In the original analysis: Scientists estimated how many nucleated cells there were by amplifying reference gene primers. Sequencing used immunoSEQ multiplex PCR; TCRdb keeps in-frame clones, though not all of them. D and trimming come from the DNA, and the V and J calls and clone size come from that table. The profile shows some 240,000 clones, around 90% of them singletons. This record comes from a study of blood T cell repertoires in COVID-19. Study-wide background: Researchers got acute and convalescent COVID-19 samples from the United States, Italy and Spain. The analysed material was cDNA or gDNA that came from T cells, B-cell-depleted T cells, or PBMCs.

Germline V gene data show CDR1 as LNHDA and CDR2 as SQIVND (reference sequence). The CDR3 has 14 residues. Unmatched junction bases numbered 6, after V lost 5 bases and J lost 4 bases. The clonotype originates from a woman in her sixties with COVID-19, enrolled during active disease. The chain is built from TRBV19 and TRBJ2-3, with 7 bases lining up with TRBD1. The sequenced sample was peripheral blood. CDR3 amino acids: CASSPDRVADTQYF. CDR3 DNA sequence: TGTGCCAGTAGTCCAGACAGGGTGGCAGATACGCAGTATTTT.